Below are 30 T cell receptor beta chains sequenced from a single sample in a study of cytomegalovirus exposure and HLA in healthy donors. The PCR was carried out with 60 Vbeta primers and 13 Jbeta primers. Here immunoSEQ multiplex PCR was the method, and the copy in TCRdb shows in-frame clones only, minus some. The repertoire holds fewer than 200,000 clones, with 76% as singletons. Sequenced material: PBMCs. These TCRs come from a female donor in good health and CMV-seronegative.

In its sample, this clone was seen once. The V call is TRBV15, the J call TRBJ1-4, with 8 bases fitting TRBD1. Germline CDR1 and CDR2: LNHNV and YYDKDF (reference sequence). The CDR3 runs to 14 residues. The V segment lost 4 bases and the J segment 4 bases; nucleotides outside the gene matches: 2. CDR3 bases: TGTGCCACCAGCATGACAGGGGTTAATGAAAAACTGTTTTTT. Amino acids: CATSMTGVNEKLFF.

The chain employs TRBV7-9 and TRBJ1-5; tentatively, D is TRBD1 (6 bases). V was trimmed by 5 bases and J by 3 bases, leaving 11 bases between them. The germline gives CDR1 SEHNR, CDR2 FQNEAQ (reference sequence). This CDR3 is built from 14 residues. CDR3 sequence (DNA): TGTGCCAGCAGCGTGGACAGCCACAATCAGCCCCAGCATTTT. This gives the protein CASSVDSHNQPQHF.

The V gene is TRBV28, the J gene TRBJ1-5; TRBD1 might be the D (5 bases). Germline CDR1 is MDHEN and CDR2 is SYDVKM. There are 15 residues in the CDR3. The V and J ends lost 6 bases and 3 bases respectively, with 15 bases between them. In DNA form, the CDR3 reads TGTGCCAGCAGCCCGATTAAGGGGCTCAATCAGCCCCAGCATTTT. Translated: CASSPIKGLNQPQHF.

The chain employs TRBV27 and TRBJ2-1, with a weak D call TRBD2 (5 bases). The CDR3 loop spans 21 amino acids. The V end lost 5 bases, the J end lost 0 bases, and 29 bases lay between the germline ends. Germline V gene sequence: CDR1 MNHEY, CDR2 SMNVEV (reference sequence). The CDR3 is CASSPSSGFVVAPHSYNEQFF. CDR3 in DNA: TGTGCCAGCAGTCCTTCCTCAGGTTTTGTGGTAGCGCCTCACTCCTACAATGAGCAGTTCTTC.

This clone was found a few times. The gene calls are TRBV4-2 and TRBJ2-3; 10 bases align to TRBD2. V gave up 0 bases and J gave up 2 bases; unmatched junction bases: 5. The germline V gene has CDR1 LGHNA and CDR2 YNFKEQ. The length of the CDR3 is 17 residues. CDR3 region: CASSQEPSGGPTDTQYF. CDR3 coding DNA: TGTGCCAGCAGCCAAGAACCTAGCGGGGGCCCCACAGATACGCAGTATTTT.

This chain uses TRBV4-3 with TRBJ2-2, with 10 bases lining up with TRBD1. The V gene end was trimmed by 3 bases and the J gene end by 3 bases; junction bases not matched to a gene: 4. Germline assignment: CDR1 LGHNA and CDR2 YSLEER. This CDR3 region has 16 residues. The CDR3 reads CASSQSGQGYTGELFF. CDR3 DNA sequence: TGCGCCAGCAGCCAGTCGGGACAGGGGTACACCGGGGAGCTGTTTTTT.

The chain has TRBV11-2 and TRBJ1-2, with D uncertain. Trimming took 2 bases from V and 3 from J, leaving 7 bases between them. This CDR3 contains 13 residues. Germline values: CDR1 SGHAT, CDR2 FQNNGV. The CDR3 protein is CASSLYADYGYTF. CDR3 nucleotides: TGTGCCAGCAGCTTATATGCAGACTATGGCTACACCTTC.

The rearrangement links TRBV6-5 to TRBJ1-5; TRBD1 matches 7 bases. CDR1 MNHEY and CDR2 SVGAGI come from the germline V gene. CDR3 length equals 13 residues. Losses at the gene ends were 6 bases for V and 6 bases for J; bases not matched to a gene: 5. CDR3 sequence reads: CASSRQGGQPQHF. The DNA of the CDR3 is TGTGCCAGCAGCCGACAGGGTGGTCAGCCCCAGCATTTT.

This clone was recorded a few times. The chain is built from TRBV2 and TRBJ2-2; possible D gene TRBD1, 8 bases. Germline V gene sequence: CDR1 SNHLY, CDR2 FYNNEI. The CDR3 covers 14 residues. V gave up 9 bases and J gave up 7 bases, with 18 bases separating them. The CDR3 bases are TGTGCCAGGAACACAGGGGGGGGGATCGGGGAGCTGTTTTTT. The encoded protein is CARNTGGGIGELFF.

CDR3 DNA sequence: TGTGCCAGCAGCTCCCCCTTCCCGGGACAGGGGAAGGATGGCTACACCTTC. Its translation is CASSSPFPGQGKDGYTF. The chain combines TRBV7-9 with TRBJ1-2, with 10 bases fitting TRBD1. V was pared by 4 bases and J by 6 bases, with 14 bases of the junction left unmatched. The germline gives CDR1 SEHNR, CDR2 FQNEAQ (reference sequence). The length of the CDR3 is 17 residues.

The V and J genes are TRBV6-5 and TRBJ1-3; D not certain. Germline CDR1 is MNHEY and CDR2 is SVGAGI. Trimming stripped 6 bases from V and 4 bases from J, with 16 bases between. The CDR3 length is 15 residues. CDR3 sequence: CASSPVGVYGNTIYF. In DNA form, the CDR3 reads TGTGCCAGCAGCCCCGTCGGGGTGTACGGAAACACCATATATTTT.

The CDR3 DNA sequence: TGTGCCACGGGACTACTGGGTCAAGAGACCCAGTACTTC. Protein sequence: CATGLLGQETQYF. This chain joins TRBV2 and TRBJ2-5; TRBD2 matches 7 bases. Germline values: CDR1 SNHLY, CDR2 FYNNEI. This CDR3 contains 13 residues. J was trimmed by 2 bases and V by 10 bases; bases with no gene match: 7. The full variable domain, with the rest looked up from reference TRBV2 and TRBJ2-5, is EPEVTQTPSHQVTQMGQEVILRCVPISNHLYFYWYRQILGQKVEFLVSFYNNEISEKSEIFDDQFSVERPDGSNFTLKIRSTKLEDSAMYFCATGLLGQETQYFGPGTRLLVL.

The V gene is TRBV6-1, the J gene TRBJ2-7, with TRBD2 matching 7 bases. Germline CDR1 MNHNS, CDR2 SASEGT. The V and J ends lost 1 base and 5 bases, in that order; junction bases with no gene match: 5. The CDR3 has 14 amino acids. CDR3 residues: CASSEGGRGDEQYF. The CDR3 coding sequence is TGTGCCAGCAGTGAAGGGGGACGGGGGGACGAGCAGTACTTC.

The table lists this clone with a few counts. CDR3 nucleotide sequence: TGTGCCAGCAGCTTGGCCCCCAGGGGGCTGAATGAAAAACTGTTTTTT. Translated, it gives CASSLAPRGLNEKLFF. The J gene is TRBJ1-4, the V gene TRBV7-2; TRBD1 matches at 8 bases. With 3 bases clipped from V and 5 bases from J, the junction kept 8 bases outside the gene matches. CDR3 size: 16 residues. Germline CDR1 and CDR2: SGHTA and FQGNSA. The variable domain in full, with the rest retrieved from reference TRBV7-2 and TRBJ1-4, is GAGVSQSPSNKVTEKGKDVELRCDPISGHTALYWYRQSLGQGLEFLIYFQGNSAPDKSGLPSDRFSAERTGGSVSTLTIQRTQQEDSAVYLCASSLAPRGLNEKLFFGSGTQLSVL.

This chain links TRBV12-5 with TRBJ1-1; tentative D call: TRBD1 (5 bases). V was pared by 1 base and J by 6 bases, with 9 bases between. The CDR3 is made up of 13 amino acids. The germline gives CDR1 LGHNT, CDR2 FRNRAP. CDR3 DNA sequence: TGTGCTAGTGGTTTGGCCCCGGGGGCTGAAGCTTTCTTT. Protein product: CASGLAPGAEAFF.

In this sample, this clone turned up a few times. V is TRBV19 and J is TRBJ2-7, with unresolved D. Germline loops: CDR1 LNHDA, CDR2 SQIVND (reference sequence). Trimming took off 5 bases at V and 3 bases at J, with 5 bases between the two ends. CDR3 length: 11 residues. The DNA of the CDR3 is TGTGCCAGTAGTGCAGGCTACGAGCAGTACTTC. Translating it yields CASSAGYEQYF.

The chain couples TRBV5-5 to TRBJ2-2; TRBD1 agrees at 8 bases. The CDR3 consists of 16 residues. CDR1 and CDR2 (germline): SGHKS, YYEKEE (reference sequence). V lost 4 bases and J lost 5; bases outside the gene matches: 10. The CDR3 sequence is CASSPRTGLGTGELFF. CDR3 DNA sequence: TGTGCCAGCAGCCCGAGGACAGGGTTGGGAACCGGGGAGCTGTTTTTT.

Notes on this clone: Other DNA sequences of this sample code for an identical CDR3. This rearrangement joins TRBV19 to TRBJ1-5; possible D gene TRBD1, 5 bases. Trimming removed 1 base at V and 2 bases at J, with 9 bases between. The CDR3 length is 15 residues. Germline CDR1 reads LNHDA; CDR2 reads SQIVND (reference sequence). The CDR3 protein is CASSIVAGRNQPQHF. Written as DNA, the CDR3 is TGTGCCAGTAGTATAGTGGCAGGGCGCAATCAGCCCCAGCATTTT.

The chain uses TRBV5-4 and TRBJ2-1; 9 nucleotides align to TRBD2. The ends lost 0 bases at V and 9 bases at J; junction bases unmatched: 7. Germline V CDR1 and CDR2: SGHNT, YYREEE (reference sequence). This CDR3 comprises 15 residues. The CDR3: CASSLALAGAGEQFF. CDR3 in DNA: TGTGCCAGCAGCTTGGCGTTAGCGGGAGCGGGTGAGCAGTTCTTC.

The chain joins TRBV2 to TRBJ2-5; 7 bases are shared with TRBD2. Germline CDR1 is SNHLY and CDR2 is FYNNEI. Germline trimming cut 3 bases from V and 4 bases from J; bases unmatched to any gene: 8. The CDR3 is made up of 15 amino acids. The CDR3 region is CASSDVGGPVETQYF. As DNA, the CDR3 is TGTGCCAGCAGTGACGTGGGAGGGCCGGTAGAGACCCAGTACTTC.

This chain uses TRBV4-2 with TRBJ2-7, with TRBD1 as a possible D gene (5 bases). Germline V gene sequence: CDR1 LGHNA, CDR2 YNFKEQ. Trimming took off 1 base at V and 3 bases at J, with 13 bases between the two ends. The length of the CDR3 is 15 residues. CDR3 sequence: CASSQGSGSNYEQYF. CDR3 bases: TGTGCCAGCAGCCAAGGATCAGGGTCAAACTACGAGCAGTACTTC.

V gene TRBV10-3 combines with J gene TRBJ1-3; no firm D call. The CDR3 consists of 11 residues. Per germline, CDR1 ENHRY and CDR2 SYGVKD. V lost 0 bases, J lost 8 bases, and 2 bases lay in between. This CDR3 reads CAISESDTIYF. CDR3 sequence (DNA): TGTGCCATCAGTGAGTCCGACACCATATATTTT.

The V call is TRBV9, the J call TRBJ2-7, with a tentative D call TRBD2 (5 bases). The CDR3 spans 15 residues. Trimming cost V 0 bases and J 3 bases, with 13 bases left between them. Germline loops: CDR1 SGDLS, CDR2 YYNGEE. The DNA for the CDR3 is TGTGCCAGCAGCGTAGGGGGATCGAGGGACTACGAGCAGTACTTC. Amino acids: CASSVGGSRDYEQYF.

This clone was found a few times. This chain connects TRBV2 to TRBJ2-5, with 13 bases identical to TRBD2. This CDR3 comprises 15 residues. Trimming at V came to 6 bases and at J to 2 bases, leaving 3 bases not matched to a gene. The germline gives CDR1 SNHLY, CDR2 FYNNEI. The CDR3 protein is CASRGLAGVQETQYF. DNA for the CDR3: TGTGCCAGCAGAGGACTAGCGGGGGTTCAAGAGACCCAGTACTTC.

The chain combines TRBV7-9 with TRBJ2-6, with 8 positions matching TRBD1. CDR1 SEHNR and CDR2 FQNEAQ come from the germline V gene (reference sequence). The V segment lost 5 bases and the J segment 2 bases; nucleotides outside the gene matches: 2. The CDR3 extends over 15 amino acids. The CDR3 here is CASSRQGTGANVLTF. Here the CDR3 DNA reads TGTGCCAGCAGCCGACAGGGGACTGGGGCCAACGTCCTGACTTTC.

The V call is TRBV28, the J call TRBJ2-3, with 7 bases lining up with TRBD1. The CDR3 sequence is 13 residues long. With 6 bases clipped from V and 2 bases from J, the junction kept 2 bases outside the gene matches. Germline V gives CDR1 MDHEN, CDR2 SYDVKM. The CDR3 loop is CASRGTDTDTQYF. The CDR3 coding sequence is TGTGCCAGCAGGGGGACAGACACAGATACGCAGTATTTT. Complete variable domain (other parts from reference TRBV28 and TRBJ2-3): DVKVTQSSRYLVKRTGEKVFLECVQDMDHENMFWYRQDPGLGLRLIYFSYDVKMKEKGDIPEGYSVSREKKERFSLILESASTNQTSMYLCASRGTDTDTQYFGPGTRLTVL.

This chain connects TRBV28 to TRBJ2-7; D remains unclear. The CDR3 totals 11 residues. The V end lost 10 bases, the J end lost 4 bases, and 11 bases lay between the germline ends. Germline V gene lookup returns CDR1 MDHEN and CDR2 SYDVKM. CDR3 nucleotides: TGTGCCACACGAGCGACGTACGAGCAGTACTTC. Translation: CATRATYEQYF.

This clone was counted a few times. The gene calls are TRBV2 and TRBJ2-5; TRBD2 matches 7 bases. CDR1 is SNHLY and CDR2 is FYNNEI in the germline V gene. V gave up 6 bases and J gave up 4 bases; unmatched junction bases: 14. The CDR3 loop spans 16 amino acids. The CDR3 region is CASREFDPGLTETQYF. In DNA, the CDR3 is TGTGCCAGCAGGGAGTTTGATCCGGGACTAACAGAGACCCAGTACTTC.

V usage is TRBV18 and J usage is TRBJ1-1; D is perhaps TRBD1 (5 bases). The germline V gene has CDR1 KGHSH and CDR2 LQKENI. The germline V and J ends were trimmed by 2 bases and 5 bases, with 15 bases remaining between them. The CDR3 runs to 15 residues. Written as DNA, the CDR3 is TGTGCCAGCTCACCAAAGGGGAAGGTCGGGACTGAAGCTTTCTTT. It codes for CASSPKGKVGTEAFF.

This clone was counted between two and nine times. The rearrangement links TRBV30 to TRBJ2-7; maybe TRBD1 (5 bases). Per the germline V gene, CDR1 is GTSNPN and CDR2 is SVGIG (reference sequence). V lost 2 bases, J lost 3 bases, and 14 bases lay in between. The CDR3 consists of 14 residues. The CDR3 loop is CAWSSQGFGYEQYF. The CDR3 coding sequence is TGTGCCTGGAGTTCGCAGGGTTTCGGCTACGAGCAGTACTTC.